Each of the 20 T cell receptor beta chains below was sequenced from the same sample in a study of shared clonotypes between healthy human individuals. Assay: immunoSEQ multiplex PCR; the TCRdb copy retains only in-frame clones and omits some. The table has more than 2 million clones, roughly 94% seen once. The sample taken for sequencing was naive CD4+ T cells sorted from blood. Subset noted: CD45RA+ positively selected. These receptors all stem from a man aged 18 to 35 in good health.

The chain links TRBV9 to TRBJ2-7, with 7 bases fitting TRBD2. The junction had 13 bases not matched to a gene; V was cut back by 4 bases and J by 9 bases. The CDR3 covers 14 residues. The germline CDR1 and CDR2 sequences are SGDLS and YYNGEE. CDR3: CASSPGTTGAGQYF. CDR3 bases: TGTGCCAGCAGCCCTGGGACTACTGGGGCTGGGCAGTACTTC.

The chain carries TRBV5-4 and TRBJ2-7; TRBD1 aligns across 12 bases. From germline, CDR1 is SGHNT and CDR2 YYREEE (reference sequence). This CDR3 comprises 15 residues. Unmatched junction bases numbered 7, after V lost 4 bases and J lost 5 bases. As DNA, the CDR3 is TGTGCCAGCAGCCTCTGGGACAGGGGGCGAAACGAGCAGTACTTC. Its translation is CASSLWDRGRNEQYF.

The CDR3 loop reads CASSPGQGKKNTEAFF. CDR3 coding DNA: TGTGCCAGCAGCCCGGGACAGGGTAAAAAGAACACTGAAGCTTTCTTT. V usage is TRBV5-4 and J usage is TRBJ1-1, with 9 bases that match TRBD1. The trim removed 4 bases at V and 1 base at J, leaving 8 bases unmatched. The CDR3 has 16 amino acids. Germline loops: CDR1 SGHNT, CDR2 YYREEE (reference sequence).

This chain uses TRBV2 with TRBJ1-6, with a possible D match to TRBD1 (6 bases). This CDR3 comprises 14 residues. Trimming removed 6 bases from V and 6 bases from J, with 12 bases in between. Germline assignment: CDR1 SNHLY and CDR2 FYNNEI. CDR3 region: CASRGDRFNSPLHF. In nucleotides, the CDR3 is TGTGCCAGCAGGGGTGACAGGTTTAATTCACCCCTCCACTTT.

V usage is TRBV18 and J usage is TRBJ1-2; 7 bases match TRBD1. After removal of 0 bases from V and 6 bases from J, the junction contained 4 bases not matched to a gene. Germline V gene lookup returns CDR1 KGHSH and CDR2 LQKENI. This CDR3 region has 14 residues. The CDR3, as DNA: TGTGCCAGCTCACCACCTGACAGGGCTGATGGCTACACCTTC. This gives the protein CASSPPDRADGYTF.

The chain joins TRBV4-2 to TRBJ2-5; D may be TRBD2 (5 bases). V was cut by 5 bases and J by 1 base, with 11 bases left in between. Germline assignment: CDR1 LGHNA and CDR2 YNFKEQ. There are 14 residues in the CDR3. The CDR3 DNA follows: TGTGCCAGCAGCTTGAGAGCGGTCCAAGAGACCCAGTACTTC. It specifies CASSLRAVQETQYF.

Written as DNA, the CDR3 is TGTGCCAGCAGTTTATGGGCAGGGGAAGCCAAGACCCAGTACTTC. Amino acid sequence: CASSLWAGEAKTQYF. The V gene is TRBV28, the J gene TRBJ2-5; maybe TRBD1 (6 bases). Trimming cost V 0 bases and J 6 bases, with 14 bases left between them. Germline V CDR1 and CDR2: MDHEN, SYDVKM. The CDR3 consists of 15 residues.

The rearrangement links TRBV7-9 to TRBJ2-7, with D possibly TRBD1 on 6 matching bases. Trimming cost V 2 bases and J 2 bases, with 19 bases left between them. The V gene's germline CDR1 is SEHNR and CDR2 FQNEAQ (reference sequence). This CDR3 is built from 17 residues. The CDR3 coding sequence is TGTGCCAGCAGCTTATTCCTACATAGTGAGGGGGCCTACGAGCAGTACTTC. This gives the protein CASSLFLHSEGAYEQYF.

The genes are TRBV6-1 and TRBJ1-2; no clear D gene. V lost 0 bases and J lost 4, with 9 bases in between. The CDR3 spans 14 residues. Germline loops: CDR1 MNHNS, CDR2 SASEGT. The CDR3 sequence: CASSEAGATYGYTF. The CDR3 nucleotides are TGTGCCAGCAGTGAAGCAGGCGCGACCTATGGCTACACCTTC.

Turning to this clone: The sample has other DNA sequences that encode this CDR3 too. This chain links TRBV6-1 with TRBJ1-3; D unclear. V lost 6 bases to trimming and J lost 5 bases, with 5 bases between them. This CDR3 spans 11 amino acids. Germline CDR1 MNHNS, CDR2 SASEGT. Here the CDR3 reads CASSERNTIYF. CDR3 bases: TGTGCCAGCAGCGAGAGAAACACCATATATTTT.

The gene calls are TRBV7-2 and TRBJ2-5, with TRBD1 matching 9 bases. Germline CDR1 SGHTA, CDR2 FQGNSA. CDR3 length: 16 residues. J lost 5 bases, V lost 1 base, and 8 bases had no gene match. The CDR3 DNA is TGTGCCAGCAGCTTAGGAGGGACAGGGTATAGGGAGACCCAGTACTTC. Protein product: CASSLGGTGYRETQYF.

The chain combines TRBV27 with TRBJ2-3, with TRBD1 as a possible D gene (5 bases). From germline, CDR1 is MNHEY and CDR2 SMNVEV (reference sequence). With 3 bases removed from V and 0 bases from J, the gap between germline ends came to 10 bases. The CDR3 spans 15 residues. CDR3 DNA: TGTGCCAGCAGTTTGTTGGGGCAGAGCACAGATACGCAGTATTTT. It yields the protein CASSLLGQSTDTQYF.

In the case of this clone: In the same sample, other DNA sequences code for this CDR3. The chain is built from TRBV9 and TRBJ2-1; 9 positions agree with TRBD2. The germline V gene encodes CDR1 SGDLS and CDR2 YYNGEE. V was pared by 5 bases and J by 0 bases, with 3 bases of the junction left unmatched. The CDR3 has 15 amino acids. In nucleotides, the CDR3 is TGTGCCAGCAGTCGTAGCGGGAGCTCCTACAATGAGCAGTTCTTC. This codes for CASSRSGSSYNEQFF.

Turning to this clone: Other DNA sequences of this sample code for an identical CDR3. This chain connects TRBV30 to TRBJ1-1; D is uncertain. Germline CDR1 is GTSNPN and CDR2 is SVGIG (reference sequence). Trimming pared 0 bases from V and 5 bases from J, leaving 10 bases between. This CDR3 is built from 13 residues. CDR3: CAWSVQGRTEAFF. In DNA, the CDR3 is TGTGCCTGGAGTGTCCAAGGGAGAACTGAAGCTTTCTTT.

The chain combines TRBV7-9 with TRBJ2-7; perhaps TRBD2 as D (5 bases). The CDR3 has 14 amino acids. Trimming pared 4 bases from V and 2 bases from J, leaving 12 bases between. Looked up from germline, CDR1 is SEHNR and CDR2 is FQNEAQ (reference sequence). CDR3 nucleotides: TGTGCCAGCAGCTCCCGGGGATCTCCCTACGAGCAGTACTTC. Amino acid sequence: CASSSRGSPYEQYF.

The chain uses TRBV27 and TRBJ1-6; D remains unclear. V was shortened by 4 bases and J by 2 bases, with 6 bases between the two germline ends. The CDR3 spans 14 residues. Germline V gives CDR1 MNHEY, CDR2 SMNVEV (reference sequence). The CDR3 DNA follows: TGTGCCAGCAGTTCAGACCCCTATAATTCACCCCTCCACTTT. Translated: CASSSDPYNSPLHF.

This sequence joins TRBV11-2 and TRBJ2-7; 11 nucleotides match TRBD2. Germline lookup yields CDR1 SGHAT and CDR2 FQNNGV. The CDR3 is 14 residues long. Trimming removed 7 bases from V and 1 base from J; junction bases left unmatched: 3. CDR3: CASTRTSGSYEQYF. DNA of the CDR3: TGTGCCAGCACCCGGACTAGCGGGTCCTACGAGCAGTACTTC.

V gene TRBV14 combines with J gene TRBJ1-2; TRBD1 might be the D (6 bases). Trimming took off 7 bases at V and 3 bases at J, with 18 bases between the two ends. The germline V gene encodes CDR1 SGHDN and CDR2 FVKESK. The CDR3 loop spans 15 amino acids. CDR3 region: CASTKGGAEDYGYTF. DNA of the CDR3: TGTGCCAGCACCAAGGGGGGAGCGGAGGACTATGGCTACACCTTC.

The chain combines TRBV7-9 with TRBJ1-2, with 8 bases that match TRBD1. J lost 4 bases, V lost 3 bases, and 7 bases had no gene match. This CDR3 contains 15 residues. The germline V gene has CDR1 SEHNR and CDR2 FQNEAQ (reference sequence). The DNA of the CDR3 is TGTGCCAGCAGCTTCCCCGGACAGGGAGGCTATGGCTACACCTTC. Its protein is CASSFPGQGGYGYTF.

In regard to this clone: Other DNA sequences in this sample translate to the same CDR3. The rearrangement uses TRBV5-4 and TRBJ2-2, with 7 bases lining up with TRBD1. Germline trimming cut 0 bases from V and 4 bases from J; bases unmatched to any gene: 3. Per germline, CDR1 SGHNT and CDR2 YYREEE (reference sequence). CDR3 size: 15 residues. This CDR3 is CASSLAGTATGELFF. Written as DNA, the CDR3 is TGTGCCAGCAGCTTGGCCGGGACAGCCACCGGGGAGCTGTTTTTT.